This T cell receptor (beta chain) was sequenced for a study of T-cell memory formation after mild COVID-19. Constant-segment primers and 5'RACE yielded cDNA libraries for TCR alpha and TCR beta, each carrying sample barcodes and UMIs. MiXCR was run by TCRdb on the 5' RACE reads, yielding one entry per CDR3 protein. This table has fewer than 650,000 distinct CDR3 sequences, around 16% appearing once. Worth noting for this clonotype: Its antigen is not identified.

The V gene's germline CDR1 is MGHDK and CDR2 SYGVNS. The CDR3 consists of 14 residues. Trimming cost V 4 bases and J 2 bases; bases outside gene matches: 2. Study findings and constraints: Balance between CD4 and CD8 was seen in clones contracting day 15 to 85, and a CD4+ lean was seen in later expanders.

This sequence joins TRBV25-1 and TRBJ1-3; 7 positions match TRBD1. The sequenced sample consisted of PBMCs or a T cell subset sorted from them (not recorded which). This sequence originates from an adult woman who had mild COVID-19 (a few samples of this study predate the infection). Cell type and time point are not known. CDR3 sequence: CASSVTGPGNTIYF. The CDR3 DNA is TGTGCCAGCAGTGTGACAGGGCCTGGAAACACCATATATTTT.